The rows below give T cell receptor beta chains drawn from one sample of a study of regulatory T cells in long-lasting Graves disease. TCRdb redid the calling of the multiplex PCR reads with MiXCR, one entry per CDR3 protein. The sample records 500,000 or so distinct CDR3 sequences, about 15% being singletons. The same data also contributed to another study, on T cells in Graves' hyperthyroidism and ophthalmopathy.

The material sequenced was peripheral blood mononuclear cells (PBMCs), taken at new diagnosis, from a patient treated with antithyroid drugs. These receptors all stem from a woman aged 40 to 65 with Graves disease. CDR3s include the opening cysteine and the closing phenylalanine or tryptophan. D genes are given only for firm matches. Clone size, where shown, is once, few, many, or a class for clones that have expanded.

D gene	V gene	clone size	J gene	CDR3 protein	CDR3 DNA
NA	TRBV2	many	TRBJ1-1	CASSEAAGRAFF	TGTGCCAGCAGTGAAGCGGCAGGGAGAGCTTTCTTT
NA	TRBV20-1	NA	TRBJ1-2	CSARVKGAGNYGYTF	TGCAGTGCTAGAGTGAAAGGGGCGGGTAACTATGGCTACACCTTC
TRBD2	TRBV2	few	TRBJ2-5	CASVVQAGGPKTQYF	TGTGCCAGCGTTGTACAAGCGGGGGGGCCAAAGACCCAGTACTTC
TRBD1	TRBV3-1	NA	TRBJ2-1	CASSRQGAGEQFF	TGTGCCAGCAGCCGACAGGGGGCGGGTGAGCAGTTCTTC
NA	TRBV5-5	many	TRBJ2-7	CASSLVQGSSGEQYF	TGTGCCAGCAGCTTGGTTCAGGGGAGTTCGGGCGAGCAGTACTTC
TRBD1	TRBV28	many	TRBJ1-1	CASSALTGGAGAFF	TGTGCCAGCAGTGCCCTCACAGGGGGCGCCGGAGCTTTCTTT
NA	TRBV6-1	few	TRBJ2-5	CASSDVLEAVETQYF	TGTGCCAGCAGTGACGTCTTAGAGGCAGTGGAGACCCAGTACTTC
TRBD1	TRBV29-1	few	TRBJ1-2	CSVRDSYGYTF	TGCAGCGTTAGGGACAGCTATGGCTACACCTTC
TRBD1	TRBV12-3/TRBV12-4	once	TRBJ2-3	CASSTQGAGDTQYF	TGTGCCAGCAGTACACAGGGGGCTGGGGATACGCAGTATTTT
NA	TRBV5-4	NA	TRBJ1-5	CASSLNGKNQPQHF	TGTGCCAGCAGCTTGAACGGGAAAAATCAGCCCCAGCATTTT
TRBD1	TRBV5-1	many	TRBJ2-7	CASSLAVDRALEQYF	TGCGCCAGCAGCTTGGCCGTGGACAGGGCTTTGGAGCAGTACTTC
TRBD1	TRBV2	many	TRBJ1-1	CASSIGQGYGAFF	TGTGCCAGCAGCATCGGACAGGGCTATGGCGCTTTCTTT
TRBD1	TRBV7-9	many	TRBJ1-5	CASSATGRTNQPQHF	TGTGCCAGCAGCGCGACAGGGAGGACGAATCAGCCCCAGCATTTT
NA	TRBV12-3/TRBV12-4	NA	TRBJ1-6	CASSIAMGYSPLHF	TGTGCCAGCAGTATAGCGATGGGGTATTCACCCCTCCACTTT
NA	TRBV28	few	TRBJ2-1	CASSFLKGGEQFF	TGTGCCAGCAGTTTTCTTAAGGGGGGTGAGCAGTTCTTC
NA	TRBV19	NA	TRBJ2-5	CASSISGGGETQYF	TGTGCCAGTAGTATTAGCGGAGGCGGGGAGACCCAGTACTTC
NA	TRBV12-3/TRBV12-4	NA	TRBJ1-2	CASSPFQGQEGYTF	TGTGCCAGCAGTCCGTTTCAGGGTCAGGAGGGCTACACCTTC
NA	TRBV7-2	many	TRBJ2-3	CASSFSLGTSTDTQYF	TGTGCCAGCAGCTTTTCGCTCGGGACTAGCACAGATACGCAGTATTTT
TRBD2	TRBV5-1	few	TRBJ2-7	CASSLMGGGGPYEQYF	TGCGCCAGCAGCTTGATGGGAGGCGGGGGGCCCTACGAGCAGTACTTC
TRBD1	TRBV6-1	NA	TRBJ2-5	CASSRQGVQETQYF	TGTGCCAGCAGTAGACAGGGGGTCCAAGAGACCCAGTACTTC
NA	TRBV12-3/TRBV12-4	NA	TRBJ1-4	CASRDGNEKLFF	TGTGCCAGCAGAGACGGTAATGAAAAACTGTTTTTT
NA	TRBV11-2	NA	TRBJ2-7	CASSLGTTWGYEQYF	TGTGCCAGCAGCCTCGGGACGACGTGGGGCTACGAGCAGTACTTC
TRBD1	TRBV6-6	many	TRBJ1-2	CASSYSRTGGGYGYTF	TGTGCCAGCAGTTACTCGAGGACAGGGGGCGGCTATGGCTACACCTTC
TRBD1	TRBV20-1	few	TRBJ2-1	CSARSRDRGGNEQFF	TGCAGTGCTAGATCCCGGGACAGGGGAGGAAATGAGCAGTTCTTC
NA	TRBV4-2	NA	TRBJ2-6	CASSQDRQRGANVLTF	TGTGCCAGCAGCCAAGACAGGCAGCGGGGGGCCAACGTCCTGACTTTC
NA	TRBV12-3/TRBV12-4	few	TRBJ1-6	CASSPGTLNSPLHF	TGTGCCAGCAGTCCCGGGACACTGAATTCACCCCTCCACTTT
NA	TRBV12-3/TRBV12-4	NA	TRBJ2-5	CASSPYELGETQYF	TGTGCCAGCAGCCCCTACGAGTTGGGAGAGACCCAGTACTTC
NA	TRBV30	many	TRBJ2-5	CAWNRPSSRETQYF	TGTGCCTGGAATCGGCCGTCCTCCAGAGAGACCCAGTACTTC
TRBD1	TRBV18	few	TRBJ2-5	CASSPPAGQGNVETQYF	TGTGCCAGCTCACCACCGGCCGGACAGGGGAACGTGGAGACCCAGTACTTC
NA	TRBV28	NA	TRBJ1-1	CASSRDGLNTEAFF	TGTGCCAGCAGCCGGGACGGTTTGAACACTGAAGCTTTCTTT
NA	TRBV29-1	many	TRBJ1-2	CSVEGTDYGYTF	TGCAGCGTTGAAGGCACTGACTATGGCTACACCTTC
TRBD2	TRBV18	NA	TRBJ2-7	CASSPRGGDSGLATYEQYF	TGTGCCAGCTCACCACGCGGGGGGGACTCGGGCCTGGCAACCTACGAGCAGTACTTC